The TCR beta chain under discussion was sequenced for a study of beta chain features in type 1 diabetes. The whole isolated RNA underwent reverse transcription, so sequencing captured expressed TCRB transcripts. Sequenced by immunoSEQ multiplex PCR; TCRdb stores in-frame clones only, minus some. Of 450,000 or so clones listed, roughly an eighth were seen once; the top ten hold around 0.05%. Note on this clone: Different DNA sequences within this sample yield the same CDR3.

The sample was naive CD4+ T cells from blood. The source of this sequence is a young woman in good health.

CDR3 region: CASSLGSYEQYF. The CDR3 bases are TGTGCCAGCAGCTTAGGGAGCTACGAGCAGTACTTC. This sequence joins TRBV7-9 and TRBJ2-7; D is undetermined. V was shortened by 1 base and J by 3 bases, with 4 bases between the two germline ends. There are 12 residues in the CDR3. Germline V gene data show CDR1 as SEHNR and CDR2 as FQNEAQ (reference sequence).